This TCR beta chain derives from a study of blood T cell repertoires in COVID-19. Study at large: T cells, B-cell-depleted T cells, or PBMCs supplied cDNA or gDNA.

Assay: immunoSEQ multiplex PCR; the TCRdb copy retains only in-frame clones and omits some. Of a few hundred thousand clones in the sample, about 81% are singletons; the top ten hold approximately 4.3%. This clone was counted a single time. This CDR3 is built from 16 residues. The V gene lost 1 base and the J gene lost 0 bases, with 10 bases spanning the gap. Germline-derived CDR1 and CDR2 are LNHDA and SQIVND (reference sequence). Sequenced: PBMCs or T cells enriched from blood (not recorded which). This chain uses TRBV19 with TRBJ1-3; TRBD1 might be the D (5 bases). The clonotype originates from a man in his thirties or forties with acute COVID-19. The CDR3 loop reads CASSIGGRVSGNTIYF. CDR3 bases: TGTGCCAGTAGTATAGGGGGCAGGGTCTCTGGAAACACCATATATTTT.